The subject of this entry is one T cell receptor (beta chain). Its antigen remains undetermined. Base qualities are not at hand, and no much larger clone is one base apart. Enrolling through a virtual design, the prospective study's participants ranged in age from roughly 18 to 100 years and lived across 24 United States geographic areas. To assign participants to cohorts, the prospective study relied on clinical history that participants themselves reported in a screening survey and a study questionnaire. Recovered participants in ImmuneRACE Cohort 3 were defined as having two consecutive negative NP/OP PCR tests, clearance from a healthcare professional, or resolution of symptoms. Each participant in the prospective study had whole blood, serum and a nasopharyngeal or oropharyngeal swab collected by mobile phlebotomists. Over a roughly two-month period, participants in the prospective study had the option of providing additional blood draws and questionnaires. Prospective study blood samples were shipped either frozen or at room temperature before DNA extraction.

This sample stems from a study of blood T cell repertoires in COVID-19 (dated by TCRdb to 2019 to 2021). For the study in its entirety: Samples from collaborators originated in the United States, Italy and Spain and spanned both the acute and convalescent phases of COVID-19. The sample metadata nearly always contained a de-identified subject ID, COVID-19 status, age in years and sex. The samples were drawn from two sources: the first 160 participants of the ongoing ImmuneRACE study, and fewer than 1,500 subjects contributed by 6 global collaborators. The prospective study material was composed of cDNA or gDNA derived from T cells, B-cell-depleted T cells, or PBMCs. Subjects who had been exposed to COVID-19, were actively infected with it, or had recovered from it provided the deeply sampled blood TCRbeta repertoires that made up the dataset. The repertoires were made available in a free public database intended to serve as a resource for research on the immune response to SARS-CoV-2. HLA class I and class II types, where available, came from metadata supplied by the sample provider rather than from assay-based typing.

TCRbeta CDR3 regions were amplified from genomic DNA using the immunoSEQ Assay, a bias-controlled multiplex PCR. The study's processing was this. The number of nucleated cells in each sample was estimated by amplification of reference gene primers within the assay. To quantify the absolute abundance of each unique TCRbeta CDR3 rearrangement, sequence reads were collapsed and filtered. For each sample, productive Simpson clonality was calculated as the square root of Simpson's diversity index over productive rearrangements. TCRdb re-hosts the immuneACCESS table, in-frame sequences only. Its copies lack some clones; in the studies checked, an unresolved V gene accounts for under half of them, and the cause for the rest is not known. The V and J calls and clone size come from that table; D and trimming were worked out from the DNA. A total of approximately 230,000 clones appear in this sample, about 80% of them only once. The ten largest clones capture about 15% of the sample.

Here is what the overall study found, with its caveats: How much clinical and demographic metadata was included differed by source and by participant, and the metadata was provided uncurated.

Input material: PBMCs or T cells enriched from blood (not recorded which). The source of this sequence is a middle-aged man who had recovered from COVID-19.

The DNA sequence follows: TGCGCCAGCAGTCCGTCCGGGACACGGTTCGCCTACGAGCAGTACTTC. Translated, this is CASSPSGTRFAYEQYF. The V and J genes are TRBV5-1 and TRBJ2-7; the best D guess is TRBD1, with 6 bases matching. Trimming costs V 5 bases and J 2 bases, and their ends lie 20 bases apart. The CDR3 runs 16 amino acids, cysteine and phenylalanine included. The only DNA kept is the CDR3, 48 bases in frame from the first base. CDR1 and CDR2 are read off the germline V gene as SGHRS and YFSETQ.